A selection of T cell receptor beta chains follows, all from one sample in a study of blood T cell repertoires in COVID-19. Only in-frame clones appear in the TCRdb table, and some are missing; sequencing was by immunoSEQ multiplex PCR. The data show 60,000 to 75,000 clones, with 85% seen just once and about 40% held by the top ten. Sequencing used peripheral blood. These receptors were obtained from a woman of 80 years or more with active or convalescent COVID-19. CDR3s include the opening cysteine and the closing phenylalanine or tryptophan. Fields, in order: J gene, D gene, V gene, clone size, CDR3 DNA, CDR3 protein. The D gene is left open where the match is weak. Only some rows state a clone size, as once, few, many or a class for expanded clones.

j_gene: TRBJ2-7
d_gene: TRBD2
v_gene: TRBV28
abundance: .
CDR3nt: TGTGCCAGCAGTTTATATGGGGGGGGCTACGAGCAGTACTTC
CDR3aa: CASSLYGGGYEQYF

j_gene: TRBJ2-2
d_gene: TRBD1
v_gene: TRBV7-2
abundance: once
CDR3nt: TGTGCCAGCAGCCCGTCCCGGGACAGGACCGGGGAGCTGTTTTTT
CDR3aa: CASSPSRDRTGELFF

j_gene: TRBJ2-5
d_gene: .
v_gene: TRBV6-2/TRBV6-3
abundance: .
CDR3nt: TGTGCCAGCAGTTCCACAGCCGGGACTCTCCAAGAGACCCAGTACTTC
CDR3aa: CASSSTAGTLQETQYF

j_gene: TRBJ1-2
d_gene: .
v_gene: TRBV19
abundance: .
CDR3nt: TGTGCCAGTAGCTCGACGAACAGGGCTGGCTACACCTTC
CDR3aa: CASSSTNRAGYTF

j_gene: TRBJ2-5
d_gene: .
v_gene: TRBV11-2
abundance: .
CDR3nt: TGTGCCAGCAGCTTATTTGGGCCACCGTACCAAGGGACCCAGTACTTC
CDR3aa: CASSLFGPPYQGTQYF

j_gene: TRBJ2-3
d_gene: TRBD2
v_gene: TRBV7-2
abundance: .
CDR3nt: TGTGCCAGCAGCGCGGGACTAGCGGGGGGGCCGTTCACAGATACGCAGTATTTT
CDR3aa: CASSAGLAGGPFTDTQYF

j_gene: TRBJ1-1
d_gene: TRBD1
v_gene: TRBV7-8
abundance: .
CDR3nt: TGTGCCAGCAGCTTAGGGGACAGGGGAGCTTTCTTT
CDR3aa: CASSLGDRGAFF

j_gene: TRBJ2-7
d_gene: .
v_gene: TRBV5-1
abundance: .
CDR3nt: TGCGCCAGCAGCTTGCAGGGAAAACTCTACGAGCAGTACTTC
CDR3aa: CASSLQGKLYEQYF

j_gene: TRBJ1-1
d_gene: .
v_gene: TRBV6-4
abundance: .
CDR3nt: TGTGCCAGCAGTGCCGATGGAGGAATCAACACTGAAGCTTTCTTT
CDR3aa: CASSADGGINTEAFF

j_gene: TRBJ1-5
d_gene: TRBD1
v_gene: TRBV6-1
abundance: .
CDR3nt: TGTGCCAGCAGTGAACAAGGGGGCAGGGTAGGAAATCAGCCCCAGCATTTT
CDR3aa: CASSEQGGRVGNQPQHF

j_gene: TRBJ1-2
d_gene: .
v_gene: TRBV5-4
abundance: once
CDR3nt: TGTGCCAGCAGCCTTACAGGGCTCTCAGTAGGAGGCTACACCTTC
CDR3aa: CASSLTGLSVGGYTF

j_gene: TRBJ1-2
d_gene: .
v_gene: TRBV5-1
abundance: few
CDR3nt: TGCGCCAGCAGCTTGTCGGGGGGGCTGGTCTATGGCTACACCTTC
CDR3aa: CASSLSGGLVYGYTF

j_gene: TRBJ2-2
d_gene: TRBD2
v_gene: TRBV6-2/TRBV6-3
abundance: many
CDR3nt: TGTGCCAGCAGTGTTGCGGGGGGGTCCACCGGGGAGCTGTTTTTT
CDR3aa: CASSVAGGSTGELFF

j_gene: TRBJ2-2
d_gene: TRBD1
v_gene: TRBV2
abundance: .
CDR3nt: TGTGCCAGCAGCGATAGGACAGGGACGACCGGGGAGCTGTTTTTT
CDR3aa: CASSDRTGTTGELFF

j_gene: TRBJ1-5
d_gene: .
v_gene: TRBV19
abundance: .
CDR3nt: TGTGCCAGTAGTATGGGGGGATCTCAGCCCCAGCATTTT
CDR3aa: CASSMGGSQPQHF

j_gene: TRBJ1-1
d_gene: .
v_gene: TRBV28
abundance: .
CDR3nt: TGTGCCAGCAGTATGACGACAGTCCTTTGGTTGAACACTGAAGCTTTCTTT
CDR3aa: CASSMTTVLWLNTEAFF

j_gene: TRBJ2-3
d_gene: TRBD2
v_gene: TRBV5-4
abundance: .
CDR3nt: TGTGCCAGCAGATTAGGACTAGCGGGGGTTACTAGCACAGATACGCAGTATTTT
CDR3aa: CASRLGLAGVTSTDTQYF

j_gene: TRBJ1-2
d_gene: .
v_gene: TRBV7-3
abundance: .
CDR3nt: TGTGCCAGCAGCTTAACTCAGGATAATGGCTACACCTTC
CDR3aa: CASSLTQDNGYTF

j_gene: TRBJ1-5
d_gene: .
v_gene: TRBV7-2
abundance: once
CDR3nt: TGTGCCAGCAGCTTACAGGGGCGGCAGCCCCAGCATTTT
CDR3aa: CASSLQGRQPQHF

j_gene: TRBJ2-7
d_gene: .
v_gene: TRBV21-1
abundance: .
CDR3nt: TGTGCCAGCAGAAGGGACAGGGGGCATCACGAGCAGTACTTC
CDR3aa: CASRRDRGHHEQYF

j_gene: TRBJ2-1
d_gene: TRBD2
v_gene: TRBV7-2
abundance: .
CDR3nt: TGTGCCAGCAGCTGGGGACTAGCGGGACGATATGTCTCCTACAATGAGCAGTTCTTC
CDR3aa: CASSWGLAGRYVSYNEQFF

j_gene: TRBJ1-2
d_gene: .
v_gene: TRBV6-5
abundance: .
CDR3nt: TGTGCCAGCTCCAGGGATTTTTCTAACTATGGCTACACCTTC
CDR3aa: CASSRDFSNYGYTF

j_gene: TRBJ1-2
d_gene: TRBD1
v_gene: TRBV2
abundance: few
CDR3nt: TGTGCCAGCAGGATACAGGGGGTCGATGGCTACACCTTC
CDR3aa: CASRIQGVDGYTF

j_gene: TRBJ1-2
d_gene: .
v_gene: TRBV4-1
abundance: .
CDR3nt: TGCGCCAGCAGCCAGCCACGCGAGAAGAGGACCTTC
CDR3aa: CASSQPREKRTF

j_gene: TRBJ1-2
d_gene: TRBD1
v_gene: TRBV7-2
abundance: once
CDR3nt: TGTGCCAGCAGCTTAAGACAGGGGTTAGGCTATGGCTACACCTTC
CDR3aa: CASSLRQGLGYGYTF

j_gene: TRBJ2-7
d_gene: .
v_gene: TRBV7-2
abundance: .
CDR3nt: TGTGCCAGCAGCTTAGGTAGTGGGGGCGTCGATCGGGAGTACTTC
CDR3aa: CASSLGSGGVDREYF

j_gene: TRBJ1-3
d_gene: .
v_gene: TRBV9
abundance: .
CDR3nt: TGTGCCAGCAGCGTAGATTGGAGGGGGGGTCGGACGCCGTCTGGAAACACCATATATTTT
CDR3aa: CASSVDWRGGRTPSGNTIYF

j_gene: TRBJ2-1
d_gene: TRBD2
v_gene: TRBV9
abundance: .
CDR3nt: TGTGCCAGCAGCGCCGTTGCGGGGGGGGTCAATGAGCAGTTCTTC
CDR3aa: CASSAVAGGVNEQFF

j_gene: TRBJ1-5
d_gene: TRBD1
v_gene: TRBV5-1
abundance: .
CDR3nt: TGCGCCAGCAGCACGGGGACAGACAATCAGCCCCAGCATTTT
CDR3aa: CASSTGTDNQPQHF

j_gene: TRBJ1-6
d_gene: TRBD1
v_gene: TRBV27
abundance: .
CDR3nt: TGTGCCAGCAGTTTCTACACAGGGGCCGGTAATTCACCCCTCCACTTT
CDR3aa: CASSFYTGAGNSPLHF

j_gene: TRBJ1-6
d_gene: TRBD1
v_gene: TRBV11-2
abundance: .
CDR3nt: TGTGCCAGCAGGCTTACATTCAATAGGGGGCATAATTCACCCCTCCACTTT
CDR3aa: CASRLTFNRGHNSPLHF

j_gene: TRBJ1-2
d_gene: .
v_gene: TRBV7-2
abundance: .
CDR3nt: TGTGCCAGCAGCTTAGATCGGGGGGCGCGTGGCTACACCTTC
CDR3aa: CASSLDRGARGYTF

j_gene: TRBJ1-2
d_gene: .
v_gene: TRBV24-1
abundance: .
CDR3nt: TGTGCCACCAGTGAGGCAGGTGTTAACTATGGCTACACCTTC
CDR3aa: CATSEAGVNYGYTF

j_gene: TRBJ1-2
d_gene: TRBD1
v_gene: TRBV12-3/TRBV12-4
abundance: few
CDR3nt: TGTGCCAGCAGTGGACAGGGGAACTATGGCTACACCTTC
CDR3aa: CASSGQGNYGYTF

j_gene: TRBJ2-7
d_gene: TRBD1
v_gene: TRBV11-3
abundance: .
CDR3nt: TGTGCCAGCAGCTCCGGGACAGGGGGGTACTACGAGCAGTACTTC
CDR3aa: CASSSGTGGYYEQYF

j_gene: TRBJ2-2
d_gene: TRBD2
v_gene: TRBV6-2/TRBV6-3
abundance: few
CDR3nt: TGTGCCAGCAGTTACCGCCTAGCGGGGGGGCCCAGGGAGCTGTTTTTT
CDR3aa: CASSYRLAGGPRELFF

j_gene: TRBJ1-4
d_gene: .
v_gene: TRBV18
abundance: few
CDR3nt: TGTGCCAGCTCACCGGAGCAGGGCCGCGAAAAACTGTTTTTT
CDR3aa: CASSPEQGREKLFF